The clone carrying this T cell receptor beta chain came up a few times. Antigen: not known. This record comes from a study of cytomegalovirus exposure and HLA in healthy donors. Use of 60 Vbeta and 13 Jbeta primers characterized the PCR. Original processing notes: The count from a later analysis was tens of millions of unique TCR beta chains, some 9.9 million of them shared. The data were produced by immunoSEQ multiplex PCR, yet TCRdb's version contains in-frame clones alone and is incomplete. V, J and clone size are those of that table, while D and trimming were read from the DNA. The sample includes around 140,000 clones, around 10% of them seen just once. Findings of the study overall: Per a later analysis, HLA-associated TCR beta chains showed more clonal expansion than other, equally common TCR beta chains. Reportedly, TCR beta sequences accurately predicted HLA-A and HLA-B alleles in most subjects. Sequence variants that were highly shared formed a cluster that was likely a sequencing artifact.

The CDR3 covers 14 residues. Trimming cost V 0 bases and J 6 bases, with 9 bases left between them. CDR1 and CDR2 from the germline V gene are MNHNS and SASEGT. The clonotype comes from a woman between 40 and 50 years old in good health and CMV-seropositive. This chain uses TRBV6-1 with TRBJ1-5; no clear D. Sequenced: PBMCs. The CDR3 DNA reads TGTGCCAGCAGTGAAGCAGGATGGGCTCAGCCCCAGCATTTT. Its translation is CASSEAGWAQPQHF.